The rows below give T cell receptor beta chains drawn from one sample of a study of T cell responses to AZD1222 COVID-19 vaccine. The data were produced by immunoSEQ multiplex PCR, yet TCRdb's version contains in-frame clones alone and is incomplete. This table holds about 77,000 clones, 92% found once. Specimen: peripheral blood, collected 28 days after the second AZD1222 dose. These receptors all stem from an adult who received the AZD1222 COVID-19 vaccine. Each CDR3 is given with its conserved first and last residue. The order of the fields is clone size, J gene, D gene, V gene, CDR3 protein, CDR3 DNA. A D gene is named only where the DNA matches it firmly. Size is omitted from some rows. Given values are once, few, many or a class for expanded clones.

. TRBJ1-1 . TRBV2 CAGAKGRGNTEAFF TGTGCCGGAGCCAAGGGACGGGGGAACACTGAAGCTTTCTTT
. TRBJ1-2 . TRBV5-4 CASSPGGNYGYTF TGTGCCAGCAGCCCCGGGGGGAACTATGGCTACACCTTC
. TRBJ1-5 . TRBV30 CAWSVGQGNQPQHF TGTGCCTGGAGTGTAGGGCAGGGCAATCAGCCCCAGCATTTT
. TRBJ1-2 . TRBV2 CASREQGVAHYGYTF TGTGCCAGCAGGGAACAAGGAGTGGCACACTATGGCTACACCTTC
. TRBJ1-2 . TRBV6-2/TRBV6-3 CASSNGGQLANYGYTF TGTGCCAGCAGCAATGGAGGGCAGCTAGCTAACTATGGCTACACCTTC
. TRBJ1-3 . TRBV2 CASSEGGVSGNTIYF TGTGCCAGCAGTGAGGGCGGAGTCTCTGGAAACACCATATATTTT
. TRBJ1-4 . TRBV10-3 CAISDSWQDREKLFF TGTGCCATCAGTGACTCTTGGCAGGACCGAGAAAAACTGTTTTTT
. TRBJ1-2 . TRBV18 CASSRSSGALDGYTF TGTGCCAGCTCACGGTCGTCAGGGGCACTAGATGGCTACACCTTC
. TRBJ2-1 . TRBV19 CASTPGAGLYNEQFF TGTGCCAGTACCCCAGGGGCGGGACTCTACAATGAGCAGTTCTTC
. TRBJ2-7 TRBD1 TRBV6-4 CASSRDSTYEQYF TGTGCCAGCAGTCGGGACAGCACCTACGAGCAGTACTTC
. TRBJ1-3 . TRBV4-1 CASSQAGALSGNTIYF TGCGCCAGCAGCCAAGCTGGGGCTCTCTCTGGAAACACCATATATTTT
. TRBJ1-6 TRBD1 TRBV7-9 CASSRGQGGSPLHF TGTGCCAGCAGCCGGGGACAGGGTGGTTCACCCCTCCACTTT
. TRBJ1-2 . TRBV10-2 CASSESGRGKLYGYTF TGCGCCAGCAGTGAGTCAGGGCGGGGCAAGCTATATGGCTACACCTTC
. TRBJ2-3 . TRBV27 CASSTLGLTDTQYF TGTGCCAGCAGTACACTAGGGCTGACAGATACGCAGTATTTT
once TRBJ2-2 . TRBV19 CATHRTPTGELFF TGTGCCACCCACCGGACACCCACCGGGGAGCTGTTTTTT
. TRBJ2-1 . TRBV7-6 CASRSGGVSYNEQFF TGTGCCAGCAGGTCCGGAGGCGTATCCTACAATGAGCAGTTCTTC
. TRBJ2-3 . TRBV9 CASSADTDTQYF TGTGCCAGCAGCGCGGACACAGATACGCAGTATTTT
once TRBJ1-5 . TRBV19 CASSGVEGPSHF TGTGCCAGTAGTGGAGTGGAGGGACCCTCGCATTTT
. TRBJ1-5 TRBD1 TRBV19 CASSIGTSGGGPNQPQHF TGTGCCAGTAGTATAGGGACGTCTGGAGGGGGCCCTAATCAGCCCCAGCATTTT
. TRBJ2-2 TRBD2 TRBV27 CASSLMGRDTGELFF TGTGCCAGCAGTTTAATGGGGAGGGACACCGGGGAGCTGTTTTTT
once TRBJ2-3 . TRBV6-5 CASSLDTDTQYF TGTGCCAGCAGCTTGGACACAGATACGCAGTATTTT
. TRBJ1-5 . TRBV7-9 CASSLAPINQPQHF TGTGCCAGCAGCTTAGCCCCCATTAATCAGCCCCAGCATTTT
. TRBJ1-5 . TRBV6-1 CASSEQAANQPQHF TGTGCCAGCAGTGAACAGGCAGCTAATCAGCCCCAGCATTTT
. TRBJ1-2 . TRBV20-1 CSADNYGYTF TGCAGTGCGGACAACTATGGCTACACCTTC
. TRBJ1-1 . TRBV10-2 CASREESEAFF TGCGCCAGCAGGGAGGAGTCTGAAGCTTTCTTT
. TRBJ1-4 TRBD1 TRBV5-4 CASSPTGRHEKLFF TGTGCCAGCAGCCCGACAGGGAGACACGAAAAACTGTTTTTT
. TRBJ2-6 TRBD1 TRBV6-2/TRBV6-3 CASSYSGQGATGANVLTF TGTGCCAGCAGTTACTCAGGACAGGGGGCAACAGGGGCCAACGTCCTGACTTTC
. TRBJ2-7 . TRBV7-6 CASSHLEGRRGEQYF TGTGCCAGCAGCCACTTAGAGGGCCGAAGGGGAGAGCAGTACTTC
. TRBJ2-5 TRBD2 TRBV19 CASSMGLAGGPGGIQTQYF TGTGCCAGTAGTATGGGACTAGCGGGAGGGCCAGGAGGTATCCAGACCCAGTACTTC
. TRBJ1-2 . TRBV4-1 CASSQDQEVGYRPYGYTF TGCGCCAGCAGCCAAGATCAGGAGGTGGGGTATCGCCCCTATGGCTACACCTTC
few TRBJ1-5 TRBD1 TRBV28 CASRPGQTRNQPQHF TGTGCCAGCAGGCCGGGACAGACCCGCAATCAGCCCCAGCATTTT
. TRBJ2-6 . TRBV6-6 CASTYKPGANVLTF TGTGCCAGCACCTACAAGCCAGGGGCCAACGTCCTGACTTTC
. TRBJ2-2 TRBD2 TRBV11-3 CASSPRTSGANTGELFF TGTGCCAGCAGCCCGCGGACTAGCGGGGCGAACACCGGGGAGCTGTTTTTT
. TRBJ1-6 TRBD1 TRBV6-6 CASRHRQGGWNSPLHF TGTGCCAGCAGGCATCGACAGGGAGGCTGGAATTCACCCCTCCACTTT
. TRBJ1-4 . TRBV7-9 CASKPLGGEKLFF TGTGCCAGCAAACCACTCGGCGGGGAAAAACTGTTTTTT